The 11 T cell receptor beta chains reported below all come from one sample, sequenced in a study of shared clonotypes between healthy human individuals. Sequenced by immunoSEQ multiplex PCR; TCRdb stores in-frame clones only, minus some. The data show 2 million to 3 million clones, approximately 93% seen once. The sample taken for sequencing was naive CD4+ T cells from PBMCs. Stated subset: CD45RA+ positively selected. The receptor source for this set is a man in his late teens or twenties in good health. Some clones in this sample may be carry-over from other donors' samples.

The chain has TRBV28 and TRBJ2-7; D is unresolved. Trimming left V 1 base short and J 4 bases short, with 23 bases between. Germline assignment: CDR1 MDHEN and CDR2 SYDVKM. CDR3 length equals 18 residues. CDR3 protein: CASSLLWGGLEGRYEQYF. The CDR3 DNA follows: TGTGCCAGCAGTTTATTGTGGGGTGGGCTCGAAGGTCGATACGAGCAGTACTTC.

A single count supports this clone. Other DNA sequences of this sample code for an identical CDR3. The gene calls are TRBV7-2 and TRBJ2-4; D unclear. CDR1 and CDR2 (germline): SGHTA, FQGNSA. CDR3 length: 16 amino acids. Trimming took 2 bases from V and 4 from J, leaving 15 bases between them. This CDR3 is CASSLFWTPAKNIQYF. The DNA of the CDR3 is TGTGCCAGCAGCTTATTTTGGACGCCGGCGAAAAACATTCAGTACTTC. The whole variable domain, filled in from reference TRBV7-2 and TRBJ2-4, reads GAGVSQSPSNKVTEKGKDVELRCDPISGHTALYWYRQSLGQGLEFLIYFQGNSAPDKSGLPSDRFSAERTGGSVSTLTIQRTQQEDSAVYLCASSLFWTPAKNIQYFGAGTRLSVL.

Concerning this clone: The same CDR3 is also encoded by other DNA sequences in this sample. The chain joins TRBV5-1 to TRBJ1-4; the D gene is possibly TRBD1 (5 bases). V lost 2 bases and J 0 bases, leaving 8 bases between the germline ends. Germline V gene data show CDR1 as SGHRS and CDR2 as YFSETQ. CDR3 length equals 15 residues. The CDR3 sequence is CASSFRGATNEKLFF. CDR3 coding DNA: TGCGCCAGCAGCTTTAGGGGCGCAACTAATGAAAAACTGTTTTTT.

The chain uses TRBV10-3 and TRBJ2-5; maybe TRBD2 (6 bases). This CDR3 region has 14 residues. Germline V CDR1 and CDR2: ENHRY, SYGVKD. V lost 2 bases to trimming and J lost 5 bases, with 12 bases between them. The CDR3 spells CAISEMGGVETQYF. The DNA of the CDR3 is TGTGCCATCAGTGAGATGGGGGGAGTGGAGACCCAGTACTTC.

This chain links TRBV27 with TRBJ2-6; possibly TRBD2 for D (5 bases). The CDR3 contains 17 residues. Germline CDR1 MNHEY, CDR2 SMNVEV (reference sequence). Trimming removed 2 bases from V and 2 bases from J, with 13 bases in between. CDR3 in amino acids: CASSLMAGSAGANVLTF. Here the CDR3 DNA reads TGTGCCAGCAGTTTAATGGCGGGTTCGGCTGGGGCCAACGTCCTGACTTTC.

The rearrangement uses TRBV7-9 and TRBJ2-7; the match to TRBD2 covers 9 bases. The CDR3 length is 15 residues. Trimming took 3 bases from V and 6 from J; bases not matched to a gene: 9. Per germline, CDR1 SEHNR and CDR2 FQNEAQ (reference sequence). The CDR3 coding sequence is TGTGCCAGCAGCTTCAGCCTTGTAGCGGGAGCCGAGCAGTACTTC. It encodes CASSFSLVAGAEQYF.

The rearrangement links TRBV5-1 to TRBJ2-7; D uncertain. Germline loops: CDR1 SGHRS, CDR2 YFSETQ. Trimming removed 0 bases at V and 3 bases at J, with 10 bases between. The CDR3 totals 14 residues. The CDR3 protein is CASSLASTVYEQYF. The DNA for the CDR3 is TGCGCCAGCAGCTTGGCCTCGACGGTCTACGAGCAGTACTTC.

The chain has TRBV2 and TRBJ2-7; 10 bases are shared with TRBD2. Germline V gene lookup returns CDR1 SNHLY and CDR2 FYNNEI. The V gene end was trimmed by 6 bases and the J gene end by 2 bases; junction bases not matched to a gene: 4. The CDR3 loop spans 14 amino acids. This CDR3 is CASSAGLAAYEQYF. In nucleotides, the CDR3 is TGTGCCAGCAGCGCTGGACTAGCGGCCTACGAGCAGTACTTC.

This clone came up once. The chain uses TRBV28 and TRBJ2-3, with 10 bases identical to TRBD1. CDR1 and CDR2 from the germline V gene are MDHEN and SYDVKM. The CDR3 is 15 residues long. After removal of 3 bases from V and 6 bases from J, the junction contained 6 bases not matched to a gene. This CDR3 is CASSFSTGGADTQYF. CDR3 nucleotide sequence: TGTGCCAGCAGTTTCTCGACAGGGGGCGCGGATACGCAGTATTTT.

The rearrangement joins TRBV28 to TRBJ1-4; D unclear. The V gene's germline CDR1 is MDHEN and CDR2 SYDVKM. Trimming removed 8 bases from V and 8 bases from J, with 12 bases in between. CDR3 length equals 12 residues. The CDR3 sequence is CASGDFEEKLFF. CDR3 bases: TGTGCCAGCGGTGATTTCGAGGAAAAACTGTTTTTT.

The chain combines TRBV30 with TRBJ2-2; D is undetermined. Trimming stripped 1 base from V and 6 bases from J, with 12 bases between. CDR1 and CDR2 from the germline V gene are GTSNPN and SVGIG (reference sequence). The CDR3 has 14 residues. The CDR3 DNA is TGTGCCTGGAGTGCCCTACTTGGCTCCGGGGAGCTGTTTTTT. Its protein is CAWSALLGSGELFF.